These 28 T cell receptor beta chains originate from one sample sequenced in a study of OX40 agonist ivuxolimab in advanced cancers. The data were produced by immunoSEQ multiplex PCR, yet TCRdb's version contains in-frame clones alone and is incomplete. Among roughly 23,000 clones listed, 77% were seen once. Sequencing used CD4+ or CD8+ T cells sorted from blood, obtained in a trial of the OX40 agonist ivuxolimab. The receptors were sampled from an adult with an advanced solid tumor such as melanoma, head and neck, liver or kidney cancer.

This chain connects TRBV2 to TRBJ2-1; D remains unclear. Germline CDR1 and CDR2: SNHLY and FYNNEI. The V and J ends lost 1 base and 6 bases respectively, with 7 bases between them. The CDR3 runs to 13 residues. The CDR3 bases are TGTGCCAGCAGTGAAGTGACACCCAATGAGCAGTTCTTC. It specifies CASSEVTPNEQFF.

This rearrangement joins TRBV30 to TRBJ2-2, with D possibly matching TRBD1 (6 bases). The V end was cut by 6 bases, the J end by 6 bases, with 20 bases between. The germline gives CDR1 GTSNPN, CDR2 SVGIG (reference sequence). This CDR3 is 15 amino acids long. CDR3 sequence reads: CACAIQGFRAGELFF. CDR3 sequence (DNA): TGTGCCTGTGCCATACAGGGATTTAGGGCCGGGGAGCTGTTTTTT.

By sample share, this clone is large. The chain has TRBV7-9 and TRBJ2-7; 8 bases match TRBD1. After removal of 2 bases from V and 5 bases from J, the junction contained 8 bases not matched to a gene. Per germline, CDR1 SEHNR and CDR2 FQNEAQ (reference sequence). The CDR3 extends over 15 amino acids. CDR3 DNA: TGTGCCAGCAGCTTAAGGACAGGGTCATTCGACGAGCAGTACTTC. Its translation: CASSLRTGSFDEQYF.

The chain links TRBV7-9 to TRBJ1-6, with TRBD1 identical over 7 bases. CDR3 length: 14 amino acids. With 5 bases clipped from V and 9 bases from J, the junction kept 7 bases outside the gene matches. Germline V CDR1 and CDR2: SEHNR, FQNEAQ (reference sequence). The CDR3 sequence: CASSPTGKGSPLHF. The CDR3 DNA reads TGTGCCAGCAGCCCGACAGGGAAGGGTTCACCCCTCCACTTT.

The V gene is TRBV7-8, the J gene TRBJ1-1, with 7 bases aligning to TRBD1. The germline gives CDR1 SGHVS, CDR2 FQNEAQ. With 1 base clipped from V and 5 bases from J, the junction kept 10 bases outside the gene matches. The CDR3 sequence is 16 residues long. The CDR3 spells CASSLGTRQGRTEAFF. CDR3 bases: TGTGCCAGCAGCTTAGGAACGCGACAGGGAAGGACTGAAGCTTTCTTT.

The rearrangement uses TRBV7-6 and TRBJ1-6; D is unclear. The CDR3 sequence is 14 residues long. V was cut by 5 bases and J by 8 bases, with 13 bases left in between. Germline V gene data show CDR1 as SGHVS and CDR2 as FNYEAQ. CDR3 DNA: TGTGCCAGCAGCCCAGGAGTCCATGATTCACCCCTCCACTTT. Encoded protein: CASSPGVHDSPLHF.

The chain has TRBV9 and TRBJ2-3; 10 positions match TRBD2. Trimming removed 7 bases from V and 2 bases from J; junction bases left unmatched: 4. The CDR3 covers 14 residues. CDR1 is SGDLS and CDR2 is YYNGEE in the germline V gene. This CDR3 is CASSSGGLTDTQYF. CDR3 nucleotides: TGTGCCAGCTCTAGCGGGGGACTCACAGATACGCAGTATTTT.

The chain couples TRBV18 to TRBJ1-6; 8 bases fit TRBD1. Germline CDR1 reads KGHSH; CDR2 reads LQKENI. J gave up 11 bases and V 2 bases, and 14 bases lay outside the gene matches. This CDR3 contains 17 residues. The CDR3: CASSPDPGTGTGPPLHF. The CDR3 DNA sequence: TGTGCCAGCTCACCAGATCCCGGGACAGGCACGGGACCACCCCTCCACTTT. Full variable domain (outside the CDR3, taken from reference TRBV18 and TRBJ1-6): NAGVMQNPRHLVRRRGQEARLRCSPMKGHSHVYWYRQLPEEGLKFMVYLQKENIIDESGMPKERFSAEFPKEGPSILRIQQVVRGDSAAYFCASSPDPGTGTGPPLHFGNGTRLTVT.

By its share, this clone is medium-sized. The rearrangement joins TRBV9 to TRBJ2-2, with D unclear. Germline CDR1 and CDR2: SGDLS and YYNGEE. Trimming pared 0 bases from V and 3 bases from J, leaving 6 bases between. The CDR3 contains 14 residues. The DNA of the CDR3 is TGTGCCAGCAGCGTAGACGGGTACACCGGGGAGCTGTTTTTT. Its protein product is CASSVDGYTGELFF.

The gene calls are TRBV9 and TRBJ1-2; 7 nucleotides align to TRBD1. The germline V gene has CDR1 SGDLS and CDR2 YYNGEE. The junction had 10 bases not matched to a gene; V was cut back by 0 bases and J by 5 bases. The length of the CDR3 is 16 residues. The CDR3 loop is CASSVEWDSLAYGYTF. The CDR3 DNA sequence: TGTGCCAGCAGCGTAGAATGGGACAGCCTAGCGTATGGCTACACCTTC.

This chain connects TRBV2 to TRBJ1-2, with a tentative D call TRBD1 (5 bases). V lost 8 bases, J lost 6 bases, and 19 bases lay in between. The CDR3 length is 14 residues. Germline V lookup: CDR1 SNHLY, CDR2 FYNNEI. The CDR3 DNA reads TGTGCCAGCGATCCGCAGGGCGGTGGTAATGGCTACACCTTC. This gives the protein CASDPQGGGNGYTF.

This clone was counted a single time. J is TRBJ2-7 and V is TRBV6-5; 9 positions match TRBD1. With V trimmed by 5 bases and J by 1 base, 6 bases remained unmatched. The CDR3 has 15 amino acids. Germline V gene lookup returns CDR1 MNHEY and CDR2 SVGAGI. CDR3 loop: CASSASGTGSYEQYF. In DNA, the CDR3 is TGTGCCAGCAGTGCCTCCGGGACAGGGTCCTACGAGCAGTACTTC.

The rearrangement links TRBV30 to TRBJ2-7; D may be TRBD1 (6 bases). CDR3 length: 14 amino acids. Per the germline V gene, CDR1 is GTSNPN and CDR2 is SVGIG (reference sequence). Trimming took off 0 bases at V and 2 bases at J, with 11 bases between the two ends. CDR3 amino acids: CAWSVQGVPYEQYF. The CDR3 DNA sequence: TGTGCCTGGAGTGTACAGGGTGTCCCCTACGAGCAGTACTTC.

This clone was counted a few times. This sequence joins TRBV6-5 and TRBJ2-7; no clear D gene. The V gene lost 4 bases and the J gene lost 4 bases, with 17 bases spanning the gap. Looked up from germline, CDR1 is MNHEY and CDR2 is SVGAGI. The length of the CDR3 is 15 residues. The DNA for the CDR3 is TGTGCCAGCAGTTCTAAGGGCCCCTGGGGATACGAGCAGTACTTC. Amino acids: CASSSKGPWGYEQYF.

The chain has TRBV4-1 and TRBJ2-7; either TRBD1 or TRBD2 may fit D (5 bases each). Per germline, CDR1 MGHRA and CDR2 YSYEKL. Trimming took 1 base from V and 4 from J, leaving 11 bases between them. This CDR3 spans 14 amino acids. The CDR3 here is CASSQVRDGYEQYF. CDR3 in DNA: TGCGCCAGCAGCCAAGTACGGGACGGGTACGAGCAGTACTTC.

The gene calls are TRBV5-5 and TRBJ1-1; D not certain. Trimming took 1 base from V and 7 from J, leaving 14 bases between them. CDR3 length: 14 amino acids. Looked up from germline, CDR1 is SGHKS and CDR2 is YYEKEE (reference sequence). For the CDR3, the DNA is TGTGCCAGCAGCTTGCTAGGGTATAAGGATGAAGCTTTCTTT. As protein: CASSLLGYKDEAFF.

The chain is built from TRBV11-2 and TRBJ2-7; 10 bases map to TRBD2. Trimming took 5 bases from V and 1 from J; bases not matched to a gene: 5. Germline V lookup: CDR1 SGHAT, CDR2 FQNNGV. This CDR3 is built from 15 residues. In DNA, the CDR3 is TGTGCCAGCAGCCCCTCGGGACTAGCGTCCTACGAGCAGTACTTC. This translates into CASSPSGLASYEQYF.

This chain uses TRBV6-5 with TRBJ2-2; possible D gene TRBD2, 6 bases. Between the trimmed V and J ends, which lost 6 bases and 7 bases, there was a span of 15 bases. In germline, CDR1 is MNHEY, CDR2 SVGAGI. This CDR3 is built from 14 residues. CDR3 amino acids: CASSSGSSGGELFF. In nucleotides, the CDR3 is TGTGCCAGCAGCAGCGGGTCAAGTGGCGGGGAGCTGTTTTTT.

The count of this clone is one. The chain combines TRBV11-2 with TRBJ1-2; D is uncertain. This CDR3 is 13 amino acids long. Germline assignment: CDR1 SGHAT and CDR2 FQNNGV. V dropped 0 bases and J dropped 7 bases, with 9 bases sitting between them. The CDR3 DNA reads as TGTGCCAGCAGCTTAGATCTTAATAGTGGCTACACCTTC. Its translation: CASSLDLNSGYTF.

The V call is TRBV5-1, the J call TRBJ2-7; D is possibly TRBD1 (6 bases). The germline V and J ends were trimmed by 4 bases and 2 bases, with 16 bases remaining between them. From germline, CDR1 is SGHRS and CDR2 YFSETQ. This CDR3 spans 15 amino acids. CDR3 nucleotides: TGCGCCAGCAGCCCCGAAGGGACAACGACCTACGAGCAGTACTTC. Protein sequence: CASSPEGTTTYEQYF.

The chain is built from TRBV7-9 and TRBJ1-1; D is undetermined. The CDR3 sequence is 13 residues long. V was cut by 4 bases and J by 7 bases, with 13 bases left in between. CDR1 and CDR2 from the germline V gene are SEHNR and FQNEAQ (reference sequence). The DNA of the CDR3 is TGTGCCAGCAGCTATCTCGGACGGAGTGAAGCTTTCTTT. It encodes CASSYLGRSEAFF.

The rearrangement joins TRBV27 to TRBJ2-3, with 7 bases lining up with TRBD2. This CDR3 spans 16 amino acids. Looked up from germline, CDR1 is MNHEY and CDR2 is SMNVEV (reference sequence). With 4 bases clipped from V and 1 base from J, the junction kept 8 bases outside the gene matches. This chain's CDR3 is CASSSLGAGGTDTQYF. DNA of the CDR3: TGTGCCAGCAGTTCCCTCGGGGCGGGGGGCACAGATACGCAGTATTTT.

The chain couples TRBV11-3 to TRBJ2-5; D remains unclear. The DNA end is more similar to TRBJ2-7, so the J call may be wrong. Germline-derived CDR1 and CDR2 are SGHNT and YENEEA. The CDR3 totals 12 residues. The CDR3 nucleotides read TGTGCCAGAGGGAACCAGATCCACGAGCAGTACTTC. This translates into CARGNQIHEQYF.

The V and J genes are TRBV19 and TRBJ2-3; TRBD2 matches 8 bases. Unmatched junction bases numbered 9, after V lost 5 bases and J lost 5 bases. The length of the CDR3 is 15 residues. Germline CDR1 reads LNHDA; CDR2 reads SQIVND (reference sequence). In DNA form, the CDR3 reads TGTGCCAGTAGTCCCACGGGCGGGGGGTTAGATACGCAGTATTTT. Encoded protein: CASSPTGGGLDTQYF.

This clone was seen just once. V gene TRBV13 combines with J gene TRBJ2-1, with D maybe TRBD2 (6 bases). This CDR3 contains 18 residues. Germline V gene lookup returns CDR1 PRHDT and CDR2 FYEKMQ (reference sequence). Trimming shortened V by 1 base and J by 0 bases, and 16 bases separated the two germline ends. The CDR3 DNA sequence: TGTGCCAGCAGCTTAGAGGGTGGGGCGGGGAGCTCCTACAATGAGCAGTTCTTC. Encoded protein: CASSLEGGAGSSYNEQFF.

This chain uses TRBV4-2 with TRBJ2-5; D may be TRBD2 (7 bases). CDR1 and CDR2 (germline): LGHNA, YNFKEQ. The CDR3 has 19 amino acids. Trimming left V 0 bases short and J 2 bases short, with 22 bases between. The CDR3 loop is CASSQDIGVAGAVQETQYF. DNA for the CDR3: TGTGCCAGCAGCCAAGATATTGGGGTCGCGGGGGCCGTACAAGAGACCCAGTACTTC.

This clone appeared a single time. The gene calls are TRBV2 and TRBJ1-3, with 7 bases aligning to TRBD1. The V gene end was trimmed by 7 bases and the J gene end by 4 bases; junction bases not matched to a gene: 7. Germline V CDR1 and CDR2: SNHLY, FYNNEI. The CDR3 length is 14 residues. In DNA, the CDR3 is TGTGCCAGCATGGGGGGACAGTCCGGAAACACCATATATTTT. Protein product: CASMGGQSGNTIYF.

J is TRBJ2-1 and V is TRBV7-9; D tentatively fits TRBD1 or TRBD2 (7 bases each). This CDR3 has 16 residues. Trimming left V 5 bases short and J 5 bases short, with 19 bases between. CDR1 and CDR2 (germline): SEHNR, FQNEAQ (reference sequence). The CDR3 nucleotides are TGTGCCAGCAGCCTACCTGGAGCGGGACAGAACAATGAGCAGTTCTTC. Amino acids: CASSLPGAGQNNEQFF.